Below, 3 T cell receptor beta chains from the same sample are listed, as sequenced in a study of CXCR3-negative and CXCR3-positive naive CD8 T cells. UMI-labeled 5' RACE TRB cDNA libraries were prepared from the cells. TCRdb reprocessed the 5' RACE reads, with one entry per CDR3 protein and no DNA. Its table lists about 8,300 distinct CDR3 sequences. The sequencing sample was made of naive CXCR3- CD8+ T cells from blood. Subset in this sample: CD45RO-CCR7+CD27+CD95- naive CD8+ T cells lacking CXCR3 (TNR3-). These receptors were obtained from a human donor in good health. Some clones in this sample may be carry-over from other donors' samples.

CDR3 sequence: CASSPPGQAGLAGDYEQFF. The chain employs TRBV6-6 and TRBJ2-1; TCRdb indicates TRBD1, and absent DNA this call remains unverified. The CDR3 loop spans 19 amino acids. From germline, CDR1 is MNHNY and CDR2 SVGAGI (reference sequence).

This clonotype counts as medium-sized by frequency. The V call is TRBV3-1, the J call TRBJ2-1. This CDR3 contains 17 residues. CDR1 LGHDT and CDR2 YNNKEL come from the germline V gene (reference sequence). This CDR3 reads CASSQEWLTSSYNEQFF.

Frequency places this clonotype as medium-sized. V gene TRBV29-1 combines with J gene TRBJ1-4. The V gene's germline CDR1 is SQVTM and CDR2 ANQGSEA. This CDR3 is 14 amino acids long. The CDR3 is CSVEPRGANEKLFF. The variable domain in full, with the rest retrieved from reference TRBV29-1 and TRBJ1-4, is SAVISQKPSRDICQRGTSLTIQCQVDSQVTMMFWYRQQPGQSLTLIATANQGSEATYESGFVIDKFPISRPNLTFSTLTVSNMSPEDSSIYLCSVEPRGANEKLFFGSGTQLSVL.